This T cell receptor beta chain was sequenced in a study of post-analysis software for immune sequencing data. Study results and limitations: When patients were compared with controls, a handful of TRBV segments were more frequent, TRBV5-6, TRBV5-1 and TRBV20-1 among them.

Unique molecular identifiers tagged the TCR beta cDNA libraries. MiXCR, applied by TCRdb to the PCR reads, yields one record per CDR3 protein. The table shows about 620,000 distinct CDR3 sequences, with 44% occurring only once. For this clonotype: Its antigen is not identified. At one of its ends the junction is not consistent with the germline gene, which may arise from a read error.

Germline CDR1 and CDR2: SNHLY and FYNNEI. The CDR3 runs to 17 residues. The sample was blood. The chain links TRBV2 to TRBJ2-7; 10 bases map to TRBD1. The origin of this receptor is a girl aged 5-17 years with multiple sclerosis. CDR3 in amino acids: CASSSPRAGQGGYGQYF. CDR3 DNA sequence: TGTGCCAGCAGCTCCCCCAGGGCCGGACAGGGGGGCTACGGGCAGTACTTC.